The clone carrying this T cell receptor (beta chain) has a handful of counts. The investigators amplified TCR beta CDR3 regions from RNA transcripts. Initially, a first-round RT-PCR of the TCR CDR3 employed the HTBI primer set. Each CDR3 protein gets one entry after TCRdb re-called the multiplex PCR reads with MiXCR. The sample yields some 350,000 distinct CDR3 sequences, roughly 14% seen once. The data derive from a study of T cells in Graves' hyperthyroidism and ophthalmopathy. The ends lost 8 bases at V and 4 bases at J; junction bases unmatched: 5. This CDR3 has 13 amino acids. Germline V gene data show CDR1 as MNHNS and CDR2 as SASEGT.

The J gene is TRBJ1-3, the V gene TRBV6-1, with TRBD1 matching 7 bases. The receptor was isolated from a woman aged 18-35 years with Graves' hyperthyroidism that later progressed to Graves' ophthalmopathy. Source material: blood. The CDR3 coding sequence is TGTGCCAGCGACCGGGGACAGGGAAACACCATATATTTT. Its protein is CASDRGQGNTIYF.